This is a list of T cell receptor beta chains from one sample in a study of blood T cell repertoires in COVID-19. The assay was immunoSEQ multiplex PCR, and TCRdb's table has in-frame clones only and misses some. The sample carries about 48,000 clones, 75% to 80% recorded once. The specimen sequenced was peripheral blood. Every receptor here comes from a human donor with active or convalescent COVID-19. The donor label of this sample is uncertain. Each CDR3 is given with its conserved first and last residue. Fields, in order: V gene, J gene, D gene, clone size, CDR3 protein, CDR3 DNA. A D gene is named only where the DNA matches it firmly. Size is stated for part of the rows, as once, few or many counts, or as a class when the clone is expanded.

v_gene: TRBV9; j_gene: TRBJ1-1; d_gene: TRBD1; abundance: NA; CDR3aa: CASSSQDRVDTEAFF; CDR3nt: TGTGCCAGCAGCTCCCAGGACAGGGTGGACACTGAAGCTTTCTTT
v_gene: TRBV25-1; j_gene: TRBJ2-1; d_gene: TRBD1; abundance: NA; CDR3aa: CASSEPPGTGSYNEQFF; CDR3nt: TGTGCCAGCAGTGAACCCCCCGGGACAGGGTCCTACAATGAGCAGTTCTTC
v_gene: TRBV19; j_gene: TRBJ2-7; d_gene: TRBD2; abundance: NA; CDR3aa: CASSSREASGRSGEQYF; CDR3nt: TGTGCCAGTAGTTCGAGGGAAGCTAGCGGGAGATCCGGGGAGCAGTACTTC
v_gene: TRBV11-2; j_gene: TRBJ2-1; d_gene: NA; abundance: few; CDR3aa: CASSLHSGTPSEQFF; CDR3nt: TGTGCCAGCAGCTTACACTCCGGGACACCGTCTGAGCAGTTCTTC
v_gene: TRBV2; j_gene: TRBJ2-7; d_gene: NA; abundance: NA; CDR3aa: CAWRGGSYEQYF; CDR3nt: TGTGCCTGGAGGGGCGGCTCCTACGAGCAGTACTTC
v_gene: TRBV11-1; j_gene: TRBJ2-7; d_gene: TRBD1; abundance: NA; CDR3aa: CASSLRPGQGISEQYF; CDR3nt: TGTGCCAGCAGCCTACGTCCGGGACAGGGGATAAGCGAGCAGTACTTC
v_gene: TRBV10-3; j_gene: TRBJ1-1; d_gene: TRBD1; abundance: NA; CDR3aa: CAIRGTGVVDTEAFF; CDR3nt: TGTGCCATCAGAGGGACAGGGGTGGTGGACACTGAAGCTTTCTTT
v_gene: TRBV10-3; j_gene: TRBJ1-6; d_gene: NA; abundance: once; CDR3aa: CAIRGDTRNSPLHF; CDR3nt: TGTGCCATCAGGGGGGACACCCGGAATTCACCCCTCCACTTT
v_gene: TRBV19; j_gene: TRBJ2-1; d_gene: TRBD1; abundance: NA; CDR3aa: CASSGQGAVNEQFF; CDR3nt: TGTGCCAGTAGTGGACAGGGGGCGGTAAATGAGCAGTTCTTC
v_gene: TRBV30; j_gene: TRBJ2-3; d_gene: TRBD2; abundance: NA; CDR3aa: CAWSGPSGLRTQYF; CDR3nt: TGTGCCTGGAGTGGCCCTAGCGGGTTACGGACGCAGTATTTT
v_gene: TRBV3-1/TRBV3-2; j_gene: TRBJ2-5; d_gene: TRBD2; abundance: NA; CDR3aa: CASSQDPTSGSAETQYF; CDR3nt: TGTGCCAGCAGCCAAGATCCGACTAGCGGGAGCGCGGAGACCCAGTACTTC
v_gene: TRBV27; j_gene: TRBJ2-6; d_gene: NA; abundance: NA; CDR3aa: CASSLRGSGANVLTF; CDR3nt: TGTGCCAGCAGTTTAAGGGGATCTGGGGCCAACGTCCTGACTTTC
v_gene: TRBV24-1; j_gene: TRBJ2-1; d_gene: NA; abundance: NA; CDR3aa: CATSDFHGQGPSFEQFF; CDR3nt: TGTGCCACCAGTGATTTTCATGGGCAGGGTCCCTCCTTTGAGCAGTTCTTC
v_gene: TRBV6-1; j_gene: TRBJ2-3; d_gene: TRBD2; abundance: NA; CDR3aa: CASSERPGLVPDTQYF; CDR3nt: TGTGCCAGCAGTGAAAGACCGGGACTAGTCCCAGATACGCAGTATTTT
v_gene: TRBV7-8; j_gene: TRBJ1-2; d_gene: TRBD1; abundance: NA; CDR3aa: CASSSRTGQGNGYTF; CDR3nt: TGTGCCAGCAGCTCGCGAACGGGACAGGGAAATGGCTACACCTTC
v_gene: TRBV7-3; j_gene: TRBJ2-5; d_gene: TRBD1; abundance: NA; CDR3aa: CASSSTGVGETQYF; CDR3nt: TGTGCCAGCAGCTCGACAGGGGTTGGGGAGACCCAGTACTTC
v_gene: TRBV24-1; j_gene: TRBJ2-7; d_gene: NA; abundance: NA; CDR3aa: CATQNGDSYEQYF; CDR3nt: TGTGCCACCCAGAACGGGGATTCCTACGAGCAGTACTTC
v_gene: TRBV11-1; j_gene: TRBJ1-1; d_gene: NA; abundance: NA; CDR3aa: CASSVEVDTEAFF; CDR3nt: TGTGCCAGCAGCGTTGAGGTGGACACTGAAGCTTTCTTT
v_gene: TRBV9; j_gene: TRBJ2-7; d_gene: NA; abundance: once; CDR3aa: CASSSPRTGGFPYEQYF; CDR3nt: TGTGCCAGCAGCTCTCCCCGGACGGGGGGCTTTCCCTACGAGCAGTACTTC
v_gene: TRBV3-1/TRBV3-2; j_gene: TRBJ2-1; d_gene: TRBD2; abundance: NA; CDR3aa: CASSQGIAGRKFF; CDR3nt: TGTGCCAGCAGCCAAGGAATAGCGGGAAGAAAGTTCTTC
v_gene: TRBV5-1; j_gene: TRBJ1-2; d_gene: TRBD1; abundance: NA; CDR3aa: CASGEGTGGTYTF; CDR3nt: TGCGCCAGCGGTGAAGGGACAGGGGGAACATACACCTTC
v_gene: TRBV18; j_gene: TRBJ1-5; d_gene: TRBD1; abundance: few; CDR3aa: CASSIGTGRSPQHF; CDR3nt: TGTGCCAGCTCAATCGGGACAGGGCGGTCGCCCCAGCATTTT
v_gene: TRBV11-1; j_gene: TRBJ1-5; d_gene: NA; abundance: NA; CDR3aa: CASSPDGHSNQPQHF; CDR3nt: TGTGCCAGCAGCCCCGACGGACACAGCAATCAGCCCCAGCATTTT
v_gene: TRBV19; j_gene: TRBJ1-2; d_gene: TRBD1; abundance: NA; CDR3aa: CASSLPNRGTRYGYTF; CDR3nt: TGTGCCAGTAGCCTTCCTAACAGGGGGACTCGGTATGGCTACACCTTC
v_gene: TRBV4-1; j_gene: TRBJ2-5; d_gene: NA; abundance: NA; CDR3aa: CASSPQGGQETQYF; CDR3nt: TGCGCCAGCAGCCCGCAAGGGGGCCAAGAGACCCAGTACTTC
v_gene: TRBV14; j_gene: TRBJ1-4; d_gene: NA; abundance: few; CDR3aa: CASSPYREGKLFF; CDR3nt: TGTGCCAGCAGCCCCTACAGGGAGGGAAAACTGTTTTTT
v_gene: TRBV4-3; j_gene: TRBJ2-3; d_gene: NA; abundance: NA; CDR3aa: CASSQSSAKDTQYF; CDR3nt: TGCGCCAGCAGCCAATCCAGCGCGAAAGATACGCAGTATTTT